The source of this T cell receptor (beta chain) is a study of blood T cell repertoires in COVID-19. Using immunoSEQ multiplex PCR, the repertoire was profiled, and TCRdb retains in-frame clones only, with some absent. The table shows approximately 240,000 clones, with about four fifths occurring only once. J was trimmed by 5 bases and V by 0 bases; bases with no gene match: 12. The CDR3 totals 17 residues. Looked up from germline, CDR1 is MGHDK and CDR2 is SYGVNS. This TCR was sampled from a man in his forties or fifties with acute or convalescent COVID-19. The sequencing sample was made of peripheral blood. The chain couples TRBV25-1 to TRBJ1-1; 7 bases match TRBD1. CDR3 DNA: TGTGCCAGCAGTGAATACGCAGGGGGTGGAGGTGGGACTGAAGCTTTCTTT. Protein sequence: CASSEYAGGGGGTEAFF.